This T cell receptor (beta chain) was sequenced during a study of T cell responses to AZD1222 COVID-19 vaccine. Study in general: Investigators merged groups given second doses at roughly 4 or roughly 12 weeks. Study-wide findings and caveats: Reports indicate that nearly half of spike-specific TCRs are directed at unmutated variant regions. Seropositive at baseline were only a handful of AZD1222 recipients.

Only in-frame clones appear in the TCRdb table, and some are missing; sequencing was by immunoSEQ multiplex PCR. The sample has more than 110,000 clones, 70% to 90% seen once. In germline, CDR1 is MRHNA, CDR2 SNTAGT. The V end was cut by 0 bases, the J end by 1 base, with 16 bases between. This CDR3 spans 17 amino acids. Worth noting for this clone: Its target is not known.

This sequence joins TRBV6-4 and TRBJ2-7; D uncertain. Material: peripheral blood, obtained on day 0 of AZD1222 vaccination. The sequence came from an adult in good health. The CDR3 DNA reads as TGTGCCAGCAGTGACTCTTCACCCCACCCGGTTTCCTACGAGCAGTACTTC. Translating gives CASSDSSPHPVSYEQYF.